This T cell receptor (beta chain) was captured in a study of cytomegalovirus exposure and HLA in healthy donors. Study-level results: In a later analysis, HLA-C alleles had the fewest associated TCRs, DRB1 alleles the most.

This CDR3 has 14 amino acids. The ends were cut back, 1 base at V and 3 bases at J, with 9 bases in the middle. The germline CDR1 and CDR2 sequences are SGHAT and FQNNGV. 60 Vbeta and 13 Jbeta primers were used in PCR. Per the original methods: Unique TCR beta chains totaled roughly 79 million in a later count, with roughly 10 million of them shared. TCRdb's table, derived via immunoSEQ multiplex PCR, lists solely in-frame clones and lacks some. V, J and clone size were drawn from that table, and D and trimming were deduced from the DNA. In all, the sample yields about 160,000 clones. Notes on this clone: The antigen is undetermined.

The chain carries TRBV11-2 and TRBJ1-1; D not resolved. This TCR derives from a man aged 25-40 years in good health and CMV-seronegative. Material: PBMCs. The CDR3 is CASSLGVADTEAFF. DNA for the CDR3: TGTGCCAGCAGCTTAGGGGTTGCGGACACTGAAGCTTTCTTT.